The next 18 T cell receptor beta chains were all read from a single sample in a study of cytomegalovirus exposure and HLA in healthy donors. PCR amplification relied on 60 Vbeta primers (plus 13 Jbeta primers). The table came from immunoSEQ multiplex PCR; TCRdb's copy has only in-frame clones and leaves some out. The sample carries over 100,000 clones, around three quarters recorded once. Sample: PBMCs. Receptor source: a woman aged 25 to 45 in good health and CMV-seronegative.

J is TRBJ2-2 and V is TRBV5-1, with a tentative D call TRBD1 (6 bases). Germline CDR1 and CDR2: SGHRS and YFSETQ. CDR3 length equals 15 residues. Trimming removed 1 base at V and 1 base at J, with 8 bases between. CDR3 sequence: CASSLTQGNTGELFF. CDR3 sequence (DNA): TGCGCCAGCAGCTTGACACAGGGGAACACCGGGGAGCTGTTTTTT.

V gene TRBV7-6 combines with J gene TRBJ1-3; perhaps TRBD1 as D (5 bases). This CDR3 comprises 14 residues. The ends were cut back, 5 bases at V and 3 bases at J, with 11 bases in the middle. The germline V gene has CDR1 SGHVS and CDR2 FNYEAQ. Here the CDR3 reads CASSIQGGGNTIYF. The CDR3 bases are TGTGCCAGCAGCATCCAGGGTGGTGGAAACACCATATATTTT.

This chain connects TRBV7-9 to TRBJ1-1; D gene unclear. Trimming shortened V by 5 bases and J by 3 bases, and 16 bases separated the two germline ends. The CDR3 has 15 residues. Germline values: CDR1 SEHNR, CDR2 FQNEAQ (reference sequence). The CDR3 reads CASSGGRPLHTEAFF. CDR3 nucleotide sequence: TGTGCCAGCAGCGGAGGACGGCCTCTGCACACTGAAGCTTTCTTT.

The chain carries TRBV15 and TRBJ2-2, with D tentatively TRBD1 (6 bases). Germline V lookup: CDR1 LNHNV, CDR2 YYDKDF (reference sequence). The CDR3 length is 17 residues. The V end was cut by 5 bases, the J end by 1 base, with 17 bases between. CDR3 in amino acids: CATSGPHFRGNTGELFF. CDR3 nucleotides: TGTGCCACCAGCGGTCCCCACTTCAGGGGGAACACCGGGGAGCTGTTTTTT.

This clone was found a few times. The chain has TRBV6-5 and TRBJ1-1, with no clear D. V shed 7 bases and J shed 3 bases, with 9 bases lying between them. The CDR3 spans 12 residues. In germline, CDR1 is MNHEY, CDR2 SVGAGI. CDR3 nucleotide sequence: TGTGCCAGCAAACAGACATACACTGAAGCTTTCTTT. This codes for CASKQTYTEAFF.

The chain uses TRBV14 and TRBJ1-6, with 12 nucleotides matching TRBD1. The CDR3 is 20 residues long. V shed 1 base, J shed 10 bases, and the junction held 17 bases outside the gene matches. The V gene's germline CDR1 is SGHDN and CDR2 FVKESK. For the CDR3, the DNA is TGTGCCAGCAGCCAAGCCCCGGCTCCGGGACAGGGGGCGTTTGCGTCACCCCTCCACTTT. Encoded protein: CASSQAPAPGQGAFASPLHF.

This clone was recorded once. The rearrangement uses TRBV6-5 and TRBJ1-1; TRBD1 is a possible D gene (6 bases). Germline assignment: CDR1 MNHEY and CDR2 SVGAGI. The V gene lost 5 bases and the J gene lost 0 bases, with 13 bases spanning the gap. CDR3 size: 15 residues. This CDR3 reads CASSPGQTLNTEAFF. DNA for the CDR3: TGTGCCAGCAGTCCAGGACAGACGTTGAACACTGAAGCTTTCTTT.

In this sample, this clone turned up once. The chain is built from TRBV5-1 and TRBJ1-2, with 8 bases identical to TRBD1. V was clipped by 0 bases and J by 5 bases; unmatched bases: 6. Germline V gene sequence: CDR1 SGHRS, CDR2 YFSETQ. This CDR3 has 15 residues. This CDR3 reads CASSLANDRGYGYTF. CDR3 DNA sequence: TGCGCCAGCAGCTTGGCTAATGACAGGGGTTATGGCTACACCTTC.

The chain uses TRBV9 and TRBJ2-7, with D tentatively TRBD2 (5 bases). CDR3 length equals 13 residues. The V and J ends lost 3 bases and 5 bases respectively, with 12 bases between them. CDR1 SGDLS and CDR2 YYNGEE come from the germline V gene. The CDR3 DNA reads as TGTGCCAGCAGCGCCGGGATCCTCCACGAGCAGTACTTC. Translating it yields CASSAGILHEQYF.

The chain joins TRBV6-6 to TRBJ1-2, with D uncertain. Looked up from germline, CDR1 is MNHNY and CDR2 is SVGAGI (reference sequence). This CDR3 is 13 amino acids long. Trimming took 3 bases from V and 2 from J, leaving 7 bases between them. DNA of the CDR3: TGTGCCAGCAGTTATGAGGGAAACTATGGCTACACCTTC. The encoded protein is CASSYEGNYGYTF.

This chain uses TRBV7-2 with TRBJ1-2; 9 positions agree with TRBD1. J was trimmed by 4 bases and V by 4 bases; bases with no gene match: 7. The CDR3 has 15 residues. Germline values: CDR1 SGHTA, CDR2 FQGNSA. CDR3 sequence reads: CASSYPGQGTYGYTF. For the CDR3, the DNA is TGTGCCAGCAGCTATCCGGGACAGGGAACCTATGGCTACACCTTC.

The V and J genes are TRBV29-1 and TRBJ2-5, with 9 bases that match TRBD1. The germline gives CDR1 SQVTM, CDR2 ANQGSEA. V was pared by 4 bases and J by 11 bases, with 14 bases of the junction left unmatched. This CDR3 comprises 14 residues. The CDR3 DNA is TGCAGCGTTGTAAGGACAGGGGACGGTGCGGAGCAGTACTTC. Its protein product is CSVVRTGDGAEQYF. Drawing the rest from reference TRBV29-1 and TRBJ2-5, the complete variable domain is SAVISQKPSRDICQRGTSLTIQCQVDSQVTMMFWYRQQPGQSLTLIATANQGSEATYESGFVIDKFPISRPNLTFSTLTVSNMSPEDSSIYLCSVVRTGDGAEQYFGPGTRLLVL.

The chain employs TRBV19 and TRBJ1-4; D gene uncertain. The CDR3 sequence is 15 residues long. The V and J ends lost 5 bases and 0 bases respectively, with 10 bases between them. Germline V gene lookup returns CDR1 LNHDA and CDR2 SQIVND (reference sequence). CDR3 in amino acids: CASSARQATNEKLFF. In DNA, the CDR3 is TGTGCCAGTAGTGCCCGACAAGCAACTAATGAAAAACTGTTTTTT.

This sequence joins TRBV7-3 and TRBJ2-3, with TRBD2 identical over 7 bases. Germline V gene lookup returns CDR1 SGHTA and CDR2 FQGTGA. The CDR3 has 15 residues. J was trimmed by 5 bases and V by 4 bases; bases with no gene match: 9. This chain's CDR3 is CASSSPTSQLDTQYF. In DNA form, the CDR3 reads TGTGCCAGCAGCTCCCCGACTAGCCAGCTAGATACGCAGTATTTT. The full variable domain, completed using reference TRBV7-3 and TRBJ2-3, is GAGVSQTPSNKVTEKGKYVELRCDPISGHTALYWYRQSLGQGPEFLIYFQGTGAADDSGLPNDRFFAVRPEGSVSTLKIQRTERGDSAVYLCASSSPTSQLDTQYFGPGTRLTVL.

The chain joins TRBV2 to TRBJ2-2; D is unresolved. CDR1 SNHLY and CDR2 FYNNEI come from the germline V gene. Trimming removed 8 bases from V and 0 bases from J, with 19 bases in between. This CDR3 is built from 17 residues. CDR3 residues: CASCSPTGLPNTGELFF. The CDR3 DNA follows: TGTGCCAGCTGTTCCCCGACTGGCCTCCCGAACACCGGGGAGCTGTTTTTT.

V usage is TRBV30 and J usage is TRBJ1-2; D uncertain. V lost 4 bases and J 2 bases, leaving 5 bases between the germline ends. The CDR3 runs 11 residues. CDR1 is GTSNPN, CDR2 SVGIG, per germline (reference sequence). The CDR3 coding sequence is TGTGCCTGGAAACAAAACTATGGCTACACCTTC. The encoded protein is CAWKQNYGYTF.

This clone occurred a few times. The V gene is TRBV4-1, the J gene TRBJ2-3; 8 bases match TRBD2. V was clipped by 0 bases and J by 4 bases; unmatched bases: 18. The CDR3 runs to 20 residues. The germline gives CDR1 MGHRA, CDR2 YSYEKL. CDR3 sequence: CASSQDSAATGTSGSDTQYF. CDR3 nucleotide sequence: TGCGCCAGCAGCCAAGATTCGGCAGCTACCGGGACTAGTGGCTCAGATACGCAGTATTTT.

The V and J genes are TRBV7-2 and TRBJ2-7, with a weak D call TRBD1 (5 bases). CDR3 length equals 13 residues. Trimming left V 0 bases short and J 6 bases short, with 9 bases between. In germline, CDR1 is SGHTA, CDR2 FQGNSA. CDR3 in amino acids: CASSLAGVGEQYF. CDR3 in DNA: TGTGCCAGCAGCTTAGCAGGGGTGGGCGAGCAGTACTTC.